These 2 T cell receptor beta chains were sequenced from one sample in a study of cytomegalovirus exposure and HLA in healthy donors. Assay used: immunoSEQ multiplex PCR; TCRdb lists only in-frame clones, some missing. Here the sample spans some 72,000 clones, 90% to 97% being singletons. The sequenced sample was PBMCs. The receptors come from a man aged 18 to 30 in good health and CMV-seropositive.

The V and J genes are TRBV5-1 and TRBJ1-1; D is possibly TRBD1 (5 bases). CDR3 length: 14 residues. V lost 7 bases and J lost 0, with 13 bases in between. Germline-derived CDR1 and CDR2 are SGHRS and YFSETQ. The CDR3: CASAVGGMNTEAFF. The DNA of the CDR3 is TGCGCCAGCGCGGTCGGGGGAATGAACACTGAAGCTTTCTTT.

The chain has TRBV2 and TRBJ1-1; 7 bases align to TRBD1. From germline, CDR1 is SNHLY and CDR2 FYNNEI. The junction had 9 bases not matched to a gene; V was cut back by 6 bases and J by 5 bases. The CDR3 has 14 amino acids. CDR3 nucleotides: TGTGCCAGCAGAAAGGGGGCGGTGCGGACTGAAGCTTTCTTT. Residues: CASRKGAVRTEAFF.